The 27 T cell receptor beta chains below all came from one sample that was sequenced in a study of blood T cell repertoires in COVID-19. TCRdb's copy holds only in-frame clones and misses some; the assay was immunoSEQ multiplex PCR. The repertoire holds 210,000 or so clones, approximately 80% seen once, with around 7.8% in the top ten. Specimen: peripheral blood. These receptors were obtained from an elderly woman with COVID-19, enrolled during active disease.

This sequence joins TRBV28 and TRBJ1-1; no firm D call. The CDR3 extends over 17 amino acids. Per the germline V gene, CDR1 is MDHEN and CDR2 is SYDVKM. With 2 bases removed from V and 1 base from J, the gap between germline ends came to 17 bases. CDR3 coding DNA: TGTGCCAGCAGTTTACTTACTGTGTGGGGAGGGAACACTGAAGCTTTCTTT. Amino acid sequence: CASSLLTVWGGNTEAFF.

The chain joins TRBV4-2 to TRBJ1-6; D is unclear. Trimming left V 0 bases short and J 7 bases short, with 4 bases between. In germline, CDR1 is LGHNA, CDR2 YNFKEQ. The CDR3 is 13 amino acids. Written as DNA, the CDR3 is TGTGCCAGCAGCCAAGATTTAAATTCACCCCTCCACTTT. Its protein product is CASSQDLNSPLHF.

The V gene is TRBV6-1, the J gene TRBJ1-2; D is ambiguous. The germline V gene encodes CDR1 MNHNS and CDR2 SASEGT. The CDR3 has 12 amino acids. Trimming took 3 bases from V and 8 from J, leaving 10 bases between them. This CDR3 reads CASSDFGVGYTF. The CDR3 region has the DNA TGTGCCAGCAGTGATTTCGGGGTCGGCTACACCTTC.

This chain joins TRBV5-4 and TRBJ1-2; TRBD1 matches at 8 bases. Per germline, CDR1 SGHNT and CDR2 YYREEE (reference sequence). The CDR3 extends over 14 amino acids. The V and J ends lost 2 bases and 7 bases, in that order; junction bases with no gene match: 7. CDR3 DNA: TGTGCCAGCAGCTTCCAGGGGGCCTGGAGTGGCTACACCTTC. Its translation: CASSFQGAWSGYTF.

The V gene is TRBV6-5, the J gene TRBJ1-1, with D tentatively TRBD1 (6 bases). Germline lookup yields CDR1 MNHEY and CDR2 SVGAGI. V lost 6 bases to trimming and J lost 7 bases, with 15 bases between them. CDR3 length equals 13 residues. The CDR3 protein is CASSPRGQSEAFF. The CDR3 bases are TGTGCCAGCAGCCCCCGAGGACAGAGTGAAGCTTTCTTT.

The V call is TRBV3-1 (or the pseudogene TRBV3-2), the J call TRBJ2-6; D remains unclear. The CDR3 loop spans 16 amino acids. CDR1 is LGHDT, CDR2 YNNKEL, per germline (reference sequence). The V end was cut by 1 base, the J end by 0 bases, with 7 bases between. The CDR3 DNA sequence: TGTGCCAGCAGCCAAGGCACGGGCTCTGGGGCCAACGTCCTGACTTTC. It yields the protein CASSQGTGSGANVLTF.

The CDR3 loop reads CASELGGRTEAFF. CDR3 coding DNA: TGTGCCAGCGAACTGGGGGGGCGGACTGAAGCTTTCTTT. The chain joins TRBV28 to TRBJ1-1, with a tentative D call TRBD1 (6 bases). Trimming pared 8 bases from V and 5 bases from J, leaving 15 bases between. The CDR3 has 13 residues. Germline CDR1 and CDR2: MDHEN and SYDVKM. Filled out from reference TRBV28 and TRBJ1-1, the complete variable domain reads DVKVTQSSRYLVKRTGEKVFLECVQDMDHENMFWYRQDPGLGLRLIYFSYDVKMKEKGDIPEGYSVSREKKERFSLILESASTNQTSMYLCASELGGRTEAFFGQGTRLTVV.

The rearrangement joins TRBV6-5 to TRBJ1-6; 9 bases are a match to TRBD1. CDR1 is MNHEY and CDR2 is SVGAGI in the germline V gene. The CDR3 covers 14 residues. Trimming took 6 bases from V and 7 from J; bases not matched to a gene: 4. The CDR3 DNA reads TGTGCCAGCAGGAGACAGGGGGGGAATTCACCCCTCCACTTT. It yields the protein CASRRQGGNSPLHF.

V and J are TRBV10-3 and TRBJ1-2, with D possibly TRBD1 on 5 matching bases. The CDR3 runs 15 residues. Germline V gene sequence: CDR1 ENHRY, CDR2 SYGVKD. With 3 bases removed from V and 1 base from J, the gap between germline ends came to 12 bases. This CDR3 reads CAISEGTGFNYGYTF. The DNA for the CDR3 is TGTGCCATCAGTGAAGGGACTGGATTTAACTATGGCTACACCTTC.

V and J are TRBV7-6 and TRBJ1-1; D remains ambiguous. The CDR3 covers 15 residues. The V gene's germline CDR1 is SGHVS and CDR2 FNYEAQ. Trimming shortened V by 5 bases and J by 1 base, and 14 bases separated the two germline ends. The CDR3 bases are TGTGCCAGCAGCCTACCATGGGCACAGAACACTGAAGCTTTCTTT. Translation gives CASSLPWAQNTEAFF.

V is TRBV2 and J is TRBJ1-2, with TRBD1 as a possible D gene (5 bases). The CDR3 covers 12 residues. V lost 6 bases and J lost 5, with 10 bases in between. CDR1 and CDR2 from the germline V gene are SNHLY and FYNNEI. The CDR3 DNA is TGTGCCAGCAGGGGGGGTTTTTATGGCTACACCTTC. Its translation is CASRGGFYGYTF.

The V gene is TRBV5-1, the J gene TRBJ2-7; possible D gene TRBD2, 6 bases. V shed 0 bases and J shed 6 bases, with 16 bases lying between them. This CDR3 has 15 amino acids. CDR1 is SGHRS, CDR2 YFSETQ, per germline. The CDR3 nucleotides are TGCGCCAGCAGCTTGGAAATGACCGGGAGACTCGAGCAGTACTTC. Translating gives CASSLEMTGRLEQYF.

This chain's CDR3 is CASRRLAGTYEQYF. The CDR3 nucleotides read TGTGCCAGCAGAAGACTAGCGGGAACCTACGAGCAGTACTTC. V usage is TRBV11-2 and J usage is TRBJ2-7, with 11 bases that match TRBD2. The trim removed 6 bases at V and 2 bases at J, leaving 3 bases unmatched. The CDR3 covers 14 residues. Germline CDR1 SGHAT, CDR2 FQNNGV.

The chain carries TRBV7-3 and TRBJ2-1; 12 bases agree with TRBD2. This CDR3 has 15 amino acids. The trim removed 5 bases at V and 6 bases at J, leaving 5 bases unmatched. CDR1 and CDR2 (germline): SGHTA, FQGTGA. CDR3 loop: CASSPGGLAGNEQFF. As DNA, the CDR3 is TGTGCCAGCAGCCCAGGGGGACTAGCGGGCAATGAGCAGTTCTTC.

The chain carries TRBV5-1 and TRBJ2-2; TRBD1 agrees at 11 bases. Trimming removed 0 bases from V and 15 bases from J; junction bases left unmatched: 4. The CDR3 consists of 13 residues. Germline V CDR1 and CDR2: SGHRS, YFSETQ. CDR3 protein: CASSLEAGQGVFF. In DNA form, the CDR3 reads TGCGCCAGCAGCTTGGAGGCGGGACAGGGGGTGTTTTTT.

The rearrangement uses TRBV6-6 and TRBJ1-4; TRBD1 matches at 8 bases. Germline V gives CDR1 MNHNY, CDR2 SVGAGI (reference sequence). V dropped 3 bases and J dropped 8; count of bases not matched to a gene: 8. The CDR3 covers 15 residues. The CDR3 region has the DNA TGTGCCAGCAGTTATCCTTTGGGACAGGAAGAAAAACTGTTTTTT. Translation: CASSYPLGQEEKLFF.

This chain connects TRBV6-1 to TRBJ1-4; weak D call: TRBD1 (5 bases). There are 15 residues in the CDR3. Per the germline V gene, CDR1 is MNHNS and CDR2 is SASEGT. V was clipped by 1 base and J by 7 bases, with 13 bases between them. The CDR3 bases are TGTGCCAGCAGTGAAGGGGGACTCTTAGGTGAAAAACTGTTTTTT. Protein product: CASSEGGLLGEKLFF.

This rearrangement joins TRBV19 to TRBJ1-4, with D maybe TRBD1 (5 bases). The V gene's germline CDR1 is LNHDA and CDR2 SQIVND (reference sequence). The CDR3 consists of 13 residues. Trimming shortened V by 8 bases and J by 4 bases, and 11 bases separated the two germline ends. The CDR3 DNA reads TGTGCCAGTGAAGACAGATATAATGAAAAACTGTTTTTT. Its translation: CASEDRYNEKLFF.

The rearrangement joins TRBV7-9 to TRBJ1-2; the match to TRBD1 covers 7 bases. Germline V lookup: CDR1 SEHNR, CDR2 FQNEAQ (reference sequence). CDR3 length: 14 amino acids. V was clipped by 5 bases and J by 2 bases; unmatched bases: 5. The DNA for the CDR3 is TGTGCCAGCAGCCGACAGGGTGGGAACTATGGCTACACCTTC. Its translation is CASSRQGGNYGYTF.

The chain has TRBV11-1 and TRBJ2-3; D gene ambiguous. CDR1 SGHAT and CDR2 FQDESV come from the germline V gene (reference sequence). The V gene lost 2 bases and the J gene lost 1 base, with 10 bases spanning the gap. The CDR3 is 15 residues long. The CDR3 region has the DNA TGTGCCAGCAGCTTAACAGTCCCTGGCACAGATACGCAGTATTTT. Its protein is CASSLTVPGTDTQYF.

This clone showed up just a few times. This chain connects TRBV5-1 to TRBJ1-1; TRBD1 might be the D (5 bases). Per the germline V gene, CDR1 is SGHRS and CDR2 is YFSETQ. CDR3 size: 15 residues. With 0 bases removed from V and 5 bases from J, the gap between germline ends came to 14 bases. As DNA, the CDR3 is TGCGCCAGCAGCTTGGAGGGGTCCTCGAGGACTGAAGCTTTCTTT. Protein product: CASSLEGSSRTEAFF.

This clone was seen only a few times. This chain connects TRBV19 to TRBJ1-2, with 11 nucleotides matching TRBD1. The CDR3 contains 16 residues. Germline V gives CDR1 LNHDA, CDR2 SQIVND (reference sequence). The V segment lost 7 bases and the J segment 3 bases; nucleotides outside the gene matches: 10. The CDR3 reads CASNPDRGRADYGYTF. The CDR3 bases are TGTGCCAGTAATCCGGACAGGGGGCGTGCGGACTATGGCTACACCTTC.

The rearrangement joins TRBV15 to TRBJ2-1; 9 positions agree with TRBD2. Trimming cost V 1 base and J 8 bases; bases outside gene matches: 3. The CDR3 is 14 residues long. Germline values: CDR1 LNHNV, CDR2 YYDKDF (reference sequence). The CDR3 bases are TGTGCCACCAGCAGAGGACTAGCGGTCGATGAGCAGTTCTTC. It encodes CATSRGLAVDEQFF. Full variable domain (remainder filled in from reference TRBV15 and TRBJ2-1): DAMVIQNPRYQVTQFGKPVTLSCSQTLNHNVMYWYQQKSSQAPKLLFHYYDKDFNNEADTPDNFQSRRPNTSFCFLDIRSPGLGDTAMYLCATSRGLAVDEQFFGPGTRLTVL.

This chain links TRBV27 with TRBJ2-1; the D gene is possibly TRBD1 (5 bases). CDR3 length: 9 residues. Germline CDR1 is MNHEY and CDR2 is SMNVEV (reference sequence). Trimming cost V 11 bases and J 15 bases, with 14 bases left between them. CDR3 nucleotides: TGTGCCGTAGGGGCTAGTCCGTTCTTC. It codes for CAVGASPFF.

J is TRBJ2-1 and V is TRBV5-1; a weak D match, TRBD2 (5 bases). V dropped 4 bases and J dropped 3 bases, with 8 bases sitting between them. This CDR3 has 13 residues. Germline loops: CDR1 SGHRS, CDR2 YFSETQ. This CDR3 reads CASSARDYNEQFF. CDR3 in DNA: TGCGCCAGCAGCGCCCGGGACTACAATGAGCAGTTCTTC.

This chain uses TRBV12-3 or TRBV12-4 with TRBJ2-5, with 8 bases fitting TRBD2. Trimming cost V 8 bases and J 3 bases; bases outside gene matches: 5. The CDR3 length is 13 residues. CDR3 nucleotides: TGTGCCAGCGGGGCGACTAGCGAAGAGACCCAGTACTTC. Its translation is CASGATSEETQYF.

In this sample, this clone turned up once. This rearrangement joins TRBV19 to TRBJ2-3; 7 bases match TRBD2. The CDR3 runs 14 residues. The germline V gene has CDR1 LNHDA and CDR2 SQIVND (reference sequence). Trimming cost V 6 bases and J 0 bases; bases outside gene matches: 3. CDR3 residues: CASSQLASTDTQYF. The DNA for the CDR3 is TGTGCCAGTAGCCAACTAGCGAGCACAGATACGCAGTATTTT.